The table lists the clone carrying this T cell receptor (beta chain) with a count of one. These data are taken from a study of blood T cell repertoires in COVID-19. Germline-derived CDR1 and CDR2 are SNHLY and FYNNEI. The CDR3 length is 14 residues. V was cut by 6 bases and J by 0 bases, with 11 bases left in between. The authors' processing: Reference gene primer amplification gave estimated nucleated cell counts. Repertoires were generated with immunoSEQ multiplex PCR, while TCRdb's copy carries only in-frame clones and drops some. V and J calls and clone size are those listed in that table; D and trimming were worked out from the DNA. The data hold 350,000 or so clones, with approximately 89% observed a single time.

The rearrangement links TRBV2 to TRBJ1-2; D unclear. Sequencing used peripheral blood. The receptor was derived from an older woman with COVID-19, enrolled during active disease. This CDR3 is CASSEGDPNYGYTF. DNA for the CDR3: TGTGCCAGCAGCGAGGGAGATCCTAACTATGGCTACACCTTC.